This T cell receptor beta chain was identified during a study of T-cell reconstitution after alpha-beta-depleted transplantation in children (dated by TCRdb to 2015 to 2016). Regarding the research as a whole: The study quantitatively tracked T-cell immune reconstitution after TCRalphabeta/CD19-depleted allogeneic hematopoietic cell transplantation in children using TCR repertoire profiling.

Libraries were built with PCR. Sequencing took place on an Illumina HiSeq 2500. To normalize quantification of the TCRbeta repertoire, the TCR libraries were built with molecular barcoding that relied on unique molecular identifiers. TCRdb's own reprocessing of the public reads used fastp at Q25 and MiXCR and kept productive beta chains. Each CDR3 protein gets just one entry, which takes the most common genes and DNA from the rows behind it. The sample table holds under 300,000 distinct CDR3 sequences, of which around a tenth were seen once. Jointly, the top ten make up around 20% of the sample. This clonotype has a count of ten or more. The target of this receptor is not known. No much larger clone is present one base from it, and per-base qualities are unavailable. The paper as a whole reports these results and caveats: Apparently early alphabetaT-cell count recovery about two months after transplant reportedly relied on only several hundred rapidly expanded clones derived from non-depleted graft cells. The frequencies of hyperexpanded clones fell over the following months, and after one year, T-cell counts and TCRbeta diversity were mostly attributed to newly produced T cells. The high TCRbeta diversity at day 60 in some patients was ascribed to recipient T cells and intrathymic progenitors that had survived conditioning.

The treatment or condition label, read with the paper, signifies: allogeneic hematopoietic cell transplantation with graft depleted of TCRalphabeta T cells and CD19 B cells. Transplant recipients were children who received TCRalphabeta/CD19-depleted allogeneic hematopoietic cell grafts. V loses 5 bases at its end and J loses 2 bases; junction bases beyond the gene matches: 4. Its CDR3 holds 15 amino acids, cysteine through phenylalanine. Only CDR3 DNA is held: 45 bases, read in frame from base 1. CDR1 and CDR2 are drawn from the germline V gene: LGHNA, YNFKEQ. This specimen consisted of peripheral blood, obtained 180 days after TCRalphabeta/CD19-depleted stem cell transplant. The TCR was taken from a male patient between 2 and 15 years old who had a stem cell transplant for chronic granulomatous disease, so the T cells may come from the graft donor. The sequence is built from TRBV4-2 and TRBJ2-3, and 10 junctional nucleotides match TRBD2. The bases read TGTGCCAGCAGCGTCACTAGCGGGATCACAGATACGCAGTATTTT. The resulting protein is CASSVTSGITDTQYF.